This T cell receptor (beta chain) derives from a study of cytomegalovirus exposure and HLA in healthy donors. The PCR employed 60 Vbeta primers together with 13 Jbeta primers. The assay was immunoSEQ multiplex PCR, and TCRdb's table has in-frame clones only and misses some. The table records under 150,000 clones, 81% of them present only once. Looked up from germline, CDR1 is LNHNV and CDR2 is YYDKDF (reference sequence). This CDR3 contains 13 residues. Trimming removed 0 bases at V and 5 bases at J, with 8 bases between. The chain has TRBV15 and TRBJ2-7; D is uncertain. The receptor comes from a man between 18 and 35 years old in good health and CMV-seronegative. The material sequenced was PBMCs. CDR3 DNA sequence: TGTGCCACCAGCAGAGATATCGAGCACGAGCAGTACTTC. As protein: CATSRDIEHEQYF.